This TCR beta chain was sequenced during a study of T cell changes during pregnancy in multiple sclerosis. The sample holds one count of this clone. The J segment lost 4 bases and the V segment lost 6 bases, leaving 9 bases of the junction unmatched. Germline CDR1 SNHLY, CDR2 FYNNEI. The CDR3 runs 16 residues. Measured with immunoSEQ multiplex PCR; TCRdb has only the in-frame clones, and not every one. The table includes over 25,000 clones, more than 70% detected once. The sequence was obtained from a female donor with multiple sclerosis, enrolled in a pregnancy study. Material: CD8+ T cells from peripheral blood mononuclear cells, obtained in the second trimester of pregnancy. The chain is built from TRBV2 and TRBJ1-6, with 7 bases lining up with TRBD1. DNA for the CDR3: TGTGCCAGCAGGCCTCAAGCAGGGGGATATAATTCACCCCTCCACTTT. Its translation: CASRPQAGGYNSPLHF. Filled out from reference TRBV2 and TRBJ1-6, the complete variable domain reads EPEVTQTPSHQVTQMGQEVILRCVPISNHLYFYWYRQILGQKVEFLVSFYNNEISEKSEIFDDQFSVERPDGSNFTLKIRSTKLEDSAMYFCASRPQAGGYNSPLHFGNGTRLTVT.